This T cell receptor (beta chain) was recorded in a study of T cells after somatic rescue of genetic block. Per germline, CDR1 MDHEN and CDR2 SYDVKM. This CDR3 has 16 residues. Trimming at V came to 5 bases and at J to 2 bases, leaving 9 bases not matched to a gene. Some clones are missing from TCRdb's copy, which holds only in-frame ones; the method was immunoSEQ multiplex PCR. The table lists tens of thousands of clones, 90% to 97% of them singletons. The V gene is TRBV28, the J gene TRBJ2-1, with 7 bases that match TRBD1. The sequence came from a child less than two years old. Material: peripheral blood mononuclear cells (PBMCs). The CDR3: CASSAWTGGTYNEQFF. The CDR3 DNA sequence: TGTGCCAGCAGTGCCTGGACAGGTGGAACCTACAATGAGCAGTTCTTC.